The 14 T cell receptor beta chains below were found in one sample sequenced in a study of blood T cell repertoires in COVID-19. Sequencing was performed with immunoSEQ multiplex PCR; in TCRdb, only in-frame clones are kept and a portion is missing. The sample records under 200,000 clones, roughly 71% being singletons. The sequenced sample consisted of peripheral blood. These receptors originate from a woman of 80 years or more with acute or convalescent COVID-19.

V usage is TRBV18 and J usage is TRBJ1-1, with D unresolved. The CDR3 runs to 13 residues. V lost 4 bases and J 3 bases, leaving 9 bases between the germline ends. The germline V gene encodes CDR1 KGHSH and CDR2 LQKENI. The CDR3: CASSLSVDTEAFF. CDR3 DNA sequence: TGTGCCAGCTCACTCTCAGTGGACACTGAAGCTTTCTTT. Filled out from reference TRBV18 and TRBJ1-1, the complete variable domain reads NAGVMQNPRHLVRRRGQEARLRCSPMKGHSHVYWYRQLPEEGLKFMVYLQKENIIDESGMPKERFSAEFPKEGPSILRIQQVVRGDSAAYFCASSLSVDTEAFFGQGTRLTVV.

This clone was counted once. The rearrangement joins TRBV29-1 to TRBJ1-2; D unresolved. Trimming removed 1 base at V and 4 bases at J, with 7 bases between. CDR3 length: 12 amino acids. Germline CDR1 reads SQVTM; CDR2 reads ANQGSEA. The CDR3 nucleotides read TGCAGCGTTGAAGGGGCTGGCTATGGCTACACCTTC. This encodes CSVEGAGYGYTF.

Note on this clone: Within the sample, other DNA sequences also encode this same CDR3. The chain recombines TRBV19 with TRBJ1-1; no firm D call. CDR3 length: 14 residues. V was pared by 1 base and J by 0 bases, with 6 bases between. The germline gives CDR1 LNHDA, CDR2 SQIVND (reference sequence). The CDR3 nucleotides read TGTGCCAGTAGTATAGGACAATTGAACACTGAAGCTTTCTTT. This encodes CASSIGQLNTEAFF.

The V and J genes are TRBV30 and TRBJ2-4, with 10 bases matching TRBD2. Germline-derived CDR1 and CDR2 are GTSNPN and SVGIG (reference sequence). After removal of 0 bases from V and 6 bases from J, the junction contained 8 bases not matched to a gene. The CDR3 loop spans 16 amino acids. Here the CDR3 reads CAWSVPSGSSGNIQYF. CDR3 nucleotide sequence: TGTGCCTGGAGTGTCCCTAGCGGGAGTTCCGGAAACATTCAGTACTTC.

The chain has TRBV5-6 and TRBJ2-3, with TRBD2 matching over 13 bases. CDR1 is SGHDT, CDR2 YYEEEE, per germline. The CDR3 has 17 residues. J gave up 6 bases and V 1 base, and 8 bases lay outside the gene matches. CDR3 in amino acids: CASSLQLLAGGYDTQYF. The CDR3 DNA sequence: TGTGCCAGCAGCTTGCAACTACTAGCGGGGGGGTATGATACGCAGTATTTT.

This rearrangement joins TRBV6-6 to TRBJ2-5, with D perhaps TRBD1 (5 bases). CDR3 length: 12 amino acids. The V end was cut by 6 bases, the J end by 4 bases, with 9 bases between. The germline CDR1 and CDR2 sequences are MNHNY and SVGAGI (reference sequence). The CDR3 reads CASSQGLETQYF. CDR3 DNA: TGTGCCAGCAGCCAGGGTTTAGAGACCCAGTACTTC.

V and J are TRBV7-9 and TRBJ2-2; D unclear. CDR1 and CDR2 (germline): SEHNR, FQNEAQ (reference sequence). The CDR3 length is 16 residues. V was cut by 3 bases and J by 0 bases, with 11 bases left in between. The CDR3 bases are TGTGCCAGCAGCTTCCTGACACTCACGAACACCGGGGAGCTGTTTTTT. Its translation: CASSFLTLTNTGELFF.

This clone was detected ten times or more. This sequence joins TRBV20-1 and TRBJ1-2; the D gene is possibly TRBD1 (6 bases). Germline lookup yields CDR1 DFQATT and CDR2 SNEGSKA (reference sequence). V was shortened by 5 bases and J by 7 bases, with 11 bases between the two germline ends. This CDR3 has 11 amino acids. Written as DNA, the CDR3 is TGCAGTGCTGTCAGGGGTCCTGGCTACACCTTC. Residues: CSAVRGPGYTF.

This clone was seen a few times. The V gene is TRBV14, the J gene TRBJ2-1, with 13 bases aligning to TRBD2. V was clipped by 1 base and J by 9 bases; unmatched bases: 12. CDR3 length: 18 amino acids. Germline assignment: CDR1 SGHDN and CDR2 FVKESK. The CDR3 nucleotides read TGTGCCAGCAGCCAAGGACTAGCGGGAGGATCACGTCGGCCTGAGCAGTTCTTC. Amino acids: CASSQGLAGGSRRPEQFF.

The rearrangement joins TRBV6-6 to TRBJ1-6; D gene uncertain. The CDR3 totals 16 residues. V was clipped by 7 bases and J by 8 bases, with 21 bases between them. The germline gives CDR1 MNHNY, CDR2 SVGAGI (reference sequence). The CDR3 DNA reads TGTGCCAGCATCCGGGGTATCATGGTCATTGATTCACCCCTCCACTTT. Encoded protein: CASIRGIMVIDSPLHF.

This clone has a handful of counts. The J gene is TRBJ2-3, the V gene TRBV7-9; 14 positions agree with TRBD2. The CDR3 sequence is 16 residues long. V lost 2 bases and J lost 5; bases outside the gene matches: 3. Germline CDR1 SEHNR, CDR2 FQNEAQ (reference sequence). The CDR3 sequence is CASSLRLAGGLDTQYF. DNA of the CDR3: TGTGCCAGCAGCTTACGACTAGCGGGAGGGTTAGATACGCAGTATTTT.

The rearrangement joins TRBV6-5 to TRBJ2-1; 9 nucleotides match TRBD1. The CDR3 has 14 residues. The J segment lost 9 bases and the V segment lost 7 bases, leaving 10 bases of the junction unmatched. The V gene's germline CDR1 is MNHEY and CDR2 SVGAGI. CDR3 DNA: TGTGCCAGCACCCCCGGGACAGGGCACGCTGAGCAGTTCTTC. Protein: CASTPGTGHAEQFF.

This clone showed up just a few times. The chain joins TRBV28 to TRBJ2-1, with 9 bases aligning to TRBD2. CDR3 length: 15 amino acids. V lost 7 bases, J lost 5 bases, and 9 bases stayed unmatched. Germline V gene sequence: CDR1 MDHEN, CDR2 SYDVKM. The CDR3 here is CASNLGLAGNNEQFF. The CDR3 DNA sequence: TGTGCCAGCAATCTGGGTCTAGCGGGGAACAATGAGCAGTTCTTC.

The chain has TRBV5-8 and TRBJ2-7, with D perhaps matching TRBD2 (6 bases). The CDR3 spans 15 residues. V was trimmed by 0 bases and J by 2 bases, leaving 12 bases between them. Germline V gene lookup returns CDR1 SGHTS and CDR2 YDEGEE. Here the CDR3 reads CASSLEGTGTYEQYF. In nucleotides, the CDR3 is TGTGCCAGCAGCTTGGAAGGGACTGGTACCTACGAGCAGTACTTC.